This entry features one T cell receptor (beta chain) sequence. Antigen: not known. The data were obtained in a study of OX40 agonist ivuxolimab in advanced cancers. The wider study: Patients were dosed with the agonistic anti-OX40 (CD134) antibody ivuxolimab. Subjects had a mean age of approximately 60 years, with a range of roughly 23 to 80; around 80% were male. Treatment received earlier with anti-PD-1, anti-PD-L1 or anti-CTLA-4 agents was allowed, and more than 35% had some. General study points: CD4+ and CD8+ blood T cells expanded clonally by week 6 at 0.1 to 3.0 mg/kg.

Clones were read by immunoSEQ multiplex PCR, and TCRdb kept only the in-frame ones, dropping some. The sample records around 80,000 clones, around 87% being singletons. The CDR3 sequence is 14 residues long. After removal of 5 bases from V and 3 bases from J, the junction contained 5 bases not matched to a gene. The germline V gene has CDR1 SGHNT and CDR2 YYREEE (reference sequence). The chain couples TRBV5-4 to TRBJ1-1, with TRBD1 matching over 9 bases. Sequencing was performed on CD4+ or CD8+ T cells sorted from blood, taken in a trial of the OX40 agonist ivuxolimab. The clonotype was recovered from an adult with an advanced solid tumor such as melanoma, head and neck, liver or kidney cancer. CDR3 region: CASSPRQGDTEAFF. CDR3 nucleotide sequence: TGTGCCAGCAGTCCCAGACAGGGGGACACTGAAGCTTTCTTT.